The 31 T cell receptor beta chains given below trace back to one sample, sequenced in a study of shared clonotypes between healthy human individuals (dated by TCRdb to about 2020). Receptors were amplified or captured by the immunoSEQ multiplex PCR assay. Here the immuneACCESS table is served through TCRdb, limited to in-frame sequences with V and J called. Missing clones are a known gap in these copies; in checked studies unresolved V genes cover under half, and the rest lacks a known reason. The sample yields millions of clones; approximately 94% were counted once. The ten largest clones take up roughly 1.1% of the sample. CD8 naive samples consisted of CD45RO-negative cells that were positively selected for CCR7, yielding a CD45RA+CCR7+ population without TemRA cells. The sample consisted of naive CD8+ T cells sorted from blood. Sample cell subset or site, as interpreted from the label and publication: CD45RA+CCR7+. Every receptor here comes from a man aged 18 to 29 in good health.

The rearrangement links TRBV6-5 to TRBJ1-4; 8 nucleotides align to TRBD1. V lost 0 bases, J lost 2 bases, and 2 bases stayed unmatched. Looked up from germline, CDR1 is MNHEY and CDR2 is SVGAGI. The CDR3 has 16 residues. CDR3 DNA: TGTGCCAGCAGTTACTCCCGACAGGGGACTAATGAAAAACTGTTTTTT. Residues: CASSYSRQGTNEKLFF.

In this sample, this clone turned up once. This rearrangement joins TRBV30 to TRBJ1-5; no definite D call. This CDR3 region has 13 residues. With 1 base removed from V and 1 base from J, the gap between germline ends came to 5 bases. In germline, CDR1 is GTSNPN, CDR2 SVGIG (reference sequence). The CDR3 spells CAWSAASNQPQHF. The CDR3 DNA reads as TGTGCCTGGAGTGCCGCGAGCAATCAGCCCCAGCATTTT.

This chain connects TRBV29-1 to TRBJ2-1; D gene ambiguous. Trimming left V 0 bases short and J 4 bases short, with 16 bases between. The germline V gene encodes CDR1 SQVTM and CDR2 ANQGSEA. The CDR3 has 16 amino acids. Written as DNA, the CDR3 is TGCAGCGTTGAAGACTTGGGCGTAACCTCTTACAATGAGCAGTTCTTC. Translated, it gives CSVEDLGVTSYNEQFF.

The rearrangement uses TRBV21-1 and TRBJ1-3; TRBD1 is taken as the D call from the table, unchecked against the DNA. TRBV21-1 represents a pseudogene. CDR3 length equals 17 residues. In DNA, the CDR3 is TGTGCCAGCAGCAAATTCTTTTCGAGGGGGCGAGGAAACACCATATATTTT. Translation gives CASSKFFSRGRGNTIYF.

The V gene is TRBV11-2, the J gene TRBJ1-3; a possible D gene is TRBD1 (5 bases). This CDR3 contains 15 residues. The V end was cut by 3 bases, the J end by 0 bases, with 9 bases between. Germline V gene data show CDR1 as SGHAT and CDR2 as FQNNGV. Here the CDR3 reads CASSFDRDSGNTIYF. The CDR3, as DNA: TGTGCCAGCAGCTTCGACAGAGACTCTGGAAACACCATATATTTT.

A note on this clone: Other DNA sequences within the sample encode an identical CDR3. The genes are TRBV11-2 and TRBJ2-7, with D perhaps TRBD1 (5 bases). From germline, CDR1 is SGHAT and CDR2 FQNNGV. The CDR3 is 13 residues long. V was cut by 5 bases and J by 3 bases, with 11 bases left in between. The CDR3 protein is CASSLLDSYEQYF. The CDR3 nucleotides are TGTGCCAGCAGCCTCCTAGACAGCTACGAGCAGTACTTC.

This clone was recorded only once. The chain couples TRBV12-5 to TRBJ2-7; D remains ambiguous. Trimming shortened V by 2 bases and J by 3 bases, and 5 bases separated the two germline ends. CDR3 length: 12 residues. Germline assignment: CDR1 LGHNT and CDR2 FRNRAP. CDR3 sequence (DNA): TGTGCTAGTGGTTTGTACCACTACGAGCAGTACTTC. Protein sequence: CASGLYHYEQYF.

The chain combines TRBV7-2 with TRBJ2-3; D remains unclear. There are 14 residues in the CDR3. The germline gives CDR1 SGHTA, CDR2 FQGNSA. The germline V and J ends were trimmed by 5 bases and 0 bases, with 9 bases remaining between them. The CDR3 is CASSPGPSTDTQYF. The CDR3 DNA reads as TGTGCCAGCAGCCCAGGACCTAGCACAGATACGCAGTATTTT.

The chain employs TRBV9 and TRBJ2-3; D possibly uses TRBD1 or TRBD2 (5 bases each). The germline V gene has CDR1 SGDLS and CDR2 YYNGEE. The CDR3 totals 15 residues. Trimming left V 4 bases short and J 2 bases short, with 14 bases between. CDR3 nucleotides: TGTGCCAGCAGCTCCTCCGGGACCCTCACAGATACGCAGTATTTT. Its translation is CASSSSGTLTDTQYF.

The chain couples TRBV6-5 to TRBJ2-7, with 7 bases fitting TRBD1. The CDR3 is 13 residues long. Germline V lookup: CDR1 MNHEY, CDR2 SVGAGI. J was trimmed by 5 bases and V by 5 bases; bases with no gene match: 6. The CDR3 nucleotides read TGTGCCAGCAGTGCGACAGGGAGCAACGAGCAGTACTTC. Translating it yields CASSATGSNEQYF.

The chain links TRBV6-1 to TRBJ2-7; 7 bases line up with TRBD1. Germline-derived CDR1 and CDR2 are MNHNS and SASEGT. Unmatched junction bases numbered 6, after V lost 1 base and J lost 3 bases. The CDR3 extends over 15 amino acids. CDR3 sequence: CASSEVGQGDYEQYF. The DNA of the CDR3 is TGTGCCAGCAGTGAAGTCGGTCAGGGGGACTACGAGCAGTACTTC.

Details on this clone: One end of the junction varies from germline; a read error may be responsible. The chain has TRBV7-7 and TRBJ2-1; D is perhaps TRBD1 or TRBD2 (5 bases each). Germline values: CDR1 SSHAT, CDR2 FNYEAQ (reference sequence). The CDR3 runs 15 residues. This CDR3 is CASSLALGEYNEQFF. CDR3 nucleotides: TGTGCTAGCAGCTTAGCCCTGGGGGAGTACAATGAGCAGTTCTTC.

The chain links TRBV4-3 to TRBJ2-7, with D uncertain. The CDR3 sequence is 15 residues long. From germline, CDR1 is LGHNA and CDR2 YSLEER. V gave up 1 base and J gave up 2 bases, with 12 bases separating them. The CDR3, as DNA: TGCGCCAGCAGCCAAGTGATAGGGCCAACCTACGAGCAGTACTTC. It specifies CASSQVIGPTYEQYF.

As concerns this clone: This sample also contains other DNA sequences that code for the same CDR3. The rearrangement links TRBV29-1 to TRBJ2-7; TRBD1 matches at 10 bases. The CDR3 is made up of 14 amino acids. Looked up from germline, CDR1 is SQVTM and CDR2 is ANQGSEA. V lost 6 bases and J lost 5; bases outside the gene matches: 10. Written as DNA, the CDR3 is TGCAGCGTCGATCCGGGACAGGGGCTCCACGAGCAGTACTTC. Protein: CSVDPGQGLHEQYF.

V and J are TRBV5-1 and TRBJ2-7, with D possibly being TRBD1 (6 bases). The CDR3 is made up of 14 amino acids. Germline V gene data show CDR1 as SGHRS and CDR2 as YFSETQ. The V end was cut by 1 base, the J end by 5 bases, with 13 bases between. CDR3 amino acids: CASSLYWGPNEQYF. The CDR3 region has the DNA TGCGCCAGCAGCTTGTACTGGGGGCCCAACGAGCAGTACTTC.

The rearrangement joins TRBV27 to TRBJ2-7; 10 bases fit TRBD2. The ends lost 5 bases at V and 4 bases at J; junction bases unmatched: 8. This CDR3 is 15 amino acids long. Germline assignment: CDR1 MNHEY and CDR2 SMNVEV (reference sequence). CDR3 bases: TGTGCCAGCAGTCCTGGGGCTAGCGGGGGTTACGAGCAGTACTTC. Its protein is CASSPGASGGYEQYF.

The chain couples TRBV27 to TRBJ2-2; 12 nucleotides line up with TRBD1. The junction had 5 bases not matched to a gene; V was cut back by 6 bases and J by 9 bases. Germline CDR1 is MNHEY and CDR2 is SMNVEV (reference sequence). CDR3 length: 14 amino acids. In DNA form, the CDR3 reads TGTGCCAGCAGACCGGGACAGGGGGCTCGGGAGCTGTTTTTT. It specifies CASRPGQGARELFF.

The chain couples TRBV7-6 to TRBJ2-7, with no clear D. The V and J ends lost 5 bases and 0 bases respectively, with 5 bases between them. This CDR3 region has 12 residues. Germline V lookup: CDR1 SGHVS, CDR2 FNYEAQ. CDR3 in amino acids: CASSVDSYEQYF. The CDR3 coding sequence is TGTGCCAGCAGCGTCGACTCCTACGAGCAGTACTTC. Based on the CDR3 plus reference TRBV7-6 and TRBJ2-7, the full variable domain is GAGVSQSPRYKVTKRGQDVALRCDPISGHVSLYWYRQALGQGPEFLTYFNYEAQQDKSGLPNDRFSAERPEGSISTLTIQRTEQRDSAMYRCASSVDSYEQYFGPGTRLTVT.

This clone showed up just once. The V gene is TRBV6-5, the J gene TRBJ1-1, with a possible D match to TRBD1 (5 bases). The CDR3 totals 13 residues. V lost 8 bases and J 3 bases, leaving 13 bases between the germline ends. Germline-derived CDR1 and CDR2 are MNHEY and SVGAGI. The CDR3 spells CASQLPGYTEAFF. CDR3 coding DNA: TGTGCCAGCCAGTTACCAGGGTACACTGAAGCTTTCTTT.

The V and J genes are TRBV4-3 and TRBJ1-4; D gene ambiguous. From germline, CDR1 is LGHNA and CDR2 YSLEER. V was trimmed by 0 bases and J by 7 bases, leaving 9 bases between them. CDR3 length equals 14 residues. CDR3 DNA: TGCGCCAGCAGCCAAGAGCGGTCCGCTGAAAAACTGTTTTTT. It codes for CASSQERSAEKLFF.

The gene calls are TRBV11-2 and TRBJ2-3, with D possibly TRBD2 on 5 matching bases. V was shortened by 4 bases and J by 4 bases, with 15 bases between the two germline ends. CDR3 length equals 15 residues. In germline, CDR1 is SGHAT, CDR2 FQNNGV. CDR3 sequence (DNA): TGTGCCAGCAGCTCGTACGGGATAACCGCAGATACGCAGTATTTT. This gives the protein CASSSYGITADTQYF. Complete variable domain (other parts from reference TRBV11-2 and TRBJ2-3): EAGVAQSPRYKIIEKRQSVAFWCNPISGHATLYWYQQILGQGPKLLIQFQNNGVVDDSQLPKDRFSAERLKGVDSTLKIQPAKLEDSAVYLCASSSYGITADTQYFGPGTRLTVL.

The rearrangement joins TRBV10-1 to TRBJ1-5; maybe TRBD1 (5 bases). Deletions cut 2 bases from V and 6 bases from J, with 8 bases between. This CDR3 is 13 amino acids long. The germline gives CDR1 WNHNN, CDR2 SYGVQD (reference sequence). CDR3 coding DNA: TGCGCCAGCAGTGAGGACAGCGGTCAGCCCCAGCATTTT. Its protein is CASSEDSGQPQHF.

The J gene is TRBJ2-3, the V gene TRBV6-5; the D is unclear. The CDR3 is made up of 13 amino acids. V was pared by 6 bases and J by 4 bases, with 11 bases between. Germline V gene data show CDR1 as MNHEY and CDR2 as SVGAGI. Here the CDR3 reads CASRVGAADTQYF. In nucleotides, the CDR3 is TGTGCCAGCAGGGTGGGCGCCGCAGATACGCAGTATTTT.

The chain links TRBV6-5 to TRBJ1-5; D gene unclear. Trimming took off 5 bases at V and 7 bases at J, with 12 bases between the two ends. This CDR3 region has 13 residues. CDR1 and CDR2 from the germline V gene are MNHEY and SVGAGI. The CDR3: CASSTEVGQPQHF. CDR3 bases: TGTGCCAGCAGTACCGAGGTTGGGCAGCCCCAGCATTTT.

Comment on this clone: A much larger clonotype is one base distant, so this may be a read error. The sample holds other DNA sequences that translate to the same CDR3. This chain connects TRBV7-9 to TRBJ2-7; D not resolved. In germline, CDR1 is SEHNR, CDR2 FQNEAQ (reference sequence). The CDR3 contains 11 residues. V was clipped by 5 bases and J by 0 bases, with 2 bases between them. The CDR3: CASSTSYEQYF. The CDR3 bases are TGTGCCAGCAGCACCTCCTACGAGCAGTACTTC.

CDR3 nucleotides: TGTGCCAGCAGCTATACAGGGGGCGACGAGCAGTACTTC. It is translated as CASSYTGGDEQYF. This chain joins TRBV11-2 and TRBJ2-7, with TRBD1 matching over 9 bases. This CDR3 is 13 amino acids long. Germline trimming cut 4 bases from V and 5 bases from J; bases unmatched to any gene: 3. CDR1 and CDR2 from the germline V gene are SGHAT and FQNNGV.

The chain couples TRBV19 to TRBJ1-1; D is ambiguous. V lost 0 bases and J lost 4, with 18 bases in between. Germline V gene data show CDR1 as LNHDA and CDR2 as SQIVND (reference sequence). The CDR3 totals 17 residues. The CDR3 loop is CASSIDHPRAFVTEAFF. CDR3 DNA sequence: TGTGCCAGTAGTATAGATCACCCTCGTGCATTTGTCACTGAAGCTTTCTTT.

CDR3 in DNA: TGTGCCAGCAGTTTCCAGGGGGGCTTCTATGGCTACACCTTC. Encoded protein: CASSFQGGFYGYTF. V is TRBV27 and J is TRBJ1-2; 7 nucleotides line up with TRBD1. CDR1 is MNHEY and CDR2 is SMNVEV in the germline V gene (reference sequence). V shed 3 bases, J shed 4 bases, and the junction held 5 bases outside the gene matches. The CDR3 totals 14 residues.

This chain links TRBV29-1 with TRBJ2-7; D might be TRBD2 (6 bases). The CDR3 is made up of 13 amino acids. Deletions cut 5 bases from V and 1 base from J, with 12 bases between. From germline, CDR1 is SQVTM and CDR2 ANQGSEA. The CDR3 region has the DNA TGCAGCGTTTCGGCGGGACCTTCCTACGAGCAGTACTTC. It yields the protein CSVSAGPSYEQYF.

CDR3 DNA sequence: TGTGCCAGCAGTGAATTGGGGACGGCCTTAGGGGGAGAGCAGTTCTTC. This codes for CASSELGTALGGEQFF. This chain joins TRBV6-1 and TRBJ2-1; a possible D gene is TRBD1 (6 bases). The V end was cut by 2 bases, the J end by 10 bases, with 21 bases between. Germline V gene data show CDR1 as MNHNS and CDR2 as SASEGT. This CDR3 comprises 16 residues.

This clone appeared many times. V and J are TRBV9 and TRBJ2-5; TRBD2 matches at 13 bases. The CDR3 runs 14 residues. V trimming: 3 bases; J trimming: 4 bases; junction bases outside the gene matches: 0. CDR1 and CDR2 (germline): SGDLS, YYNGEE. CDR3 loop: CASSGLAGGETQYF. CDR3 coding DNA: TGTGCCAGCAGCGGACTAGCGGGAGGAGAGACCCAGTACTTC. The variable domain in full, completed from reference TRBV9 and TRBJ2-5, reads DSGVTQTPKHLITATGQRVTLRCSPRSGDLSVYWYQQSLDQGLQFLIQYYNGEERAKGNILERFSAQQFPDLHSELNLSSLELGDSALYFCASSGLAGGETQYFGPGTRLLVL.